This TCR beta chain was identified during a study of blood T cell repertoires in COVID-19. Study-level information: The United States, Italy and Spain were the sources of the acute and convalescent COVID-19 samples.

TCRdb's table, derived via immunoSEQ multiplex PCR, lists solely in-frame clones and lacks some. Of roughly 290,000 clones in the sample, 70% to 90% were seen once. Ages ranged from about 18 to 89 years, with residence in around 24 US areas. Cohort 3 donors were reported recovered after two negative PCRs, clearance, or symptom resolution. The source of this sequence is a man between 25 and 39 years old who had recovered from COVID-19. Sequencing was done on a sample of PBMCs or T cells enriched from blood (not recorded which).

CDR3 in amino acids: CASSLAVPGQITDTQYF. CDR3 bases: TGTGCCAGCAGCTTAGCAGTCCCGGGACAGATCACAGATACGCAGTATTTT. This sequence joins TRBV7-9 and TRBJ2-3; 7 positions match TRBD1. Germline CDR1 is SEHNR and CDR2 is FQNEAQ (reference sequence). The CDR3 totals 17 residues. The V segment lost 0 bases and the J segment 2 bases; nucleotides outside the gene matches: 8.